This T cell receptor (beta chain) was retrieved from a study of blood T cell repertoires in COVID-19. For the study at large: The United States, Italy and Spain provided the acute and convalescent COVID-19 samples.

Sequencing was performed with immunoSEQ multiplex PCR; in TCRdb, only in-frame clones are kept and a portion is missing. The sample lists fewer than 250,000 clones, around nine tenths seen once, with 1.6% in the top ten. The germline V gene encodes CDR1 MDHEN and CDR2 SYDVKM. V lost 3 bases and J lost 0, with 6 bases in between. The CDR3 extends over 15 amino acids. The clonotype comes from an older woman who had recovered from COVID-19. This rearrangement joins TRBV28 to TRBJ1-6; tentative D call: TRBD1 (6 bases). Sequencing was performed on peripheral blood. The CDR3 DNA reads TGTGCCAGCAGTTTGGACAGCTCCTATAATTCACCCCTCCACTTT. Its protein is CASSLDSSYNSPLHF.